The sequence of this T cell receptor beta chain was determined in a study of T cell repertoires in cytomegalovirus infection. Study context: Signatures in public TCR beta sequences pointed to both CMV infection and matching HLA type.

Ten or more counts support this clonotype. Antigen unknown. TCRdb called the reads again in MiXCR, with one record for every CDR3 protein. The sample has 150,000 to 200,000 distinct CDR3 sequences; around an eighth are singletons. Study-level results: Totalled public TCR beta family frequency picked out people who carried CMV plus the relevant HLA. In two of eight donors, the top clonotype was HLA-C-restricted CMV-specific.

CDR3 length equals 13 residues. V lost 3 bases to trimming and J lost 8 bases, with 13 bases between them. Per germline, CDR1 SGHTA and CDR2 FQGNSA. Specimen: PBMCs. The origin of this receptor is a human donor in good health (CMV status not recorded). Some clones in this sample may be carry-over from other donors' samples. The chain links TRBV7-2 to TRBJ1-1, with D unresolved. The CDR3 loop is CASSFRGPSEAFF. Here the CDR3 DNA reads TGTGCCAGCAGCTTCCGAGGACCCAGCGAAGCTTTCTTT.